The 18 T cell receptor beta chains reported below all come from one sample, sequenced in a study of CD8+ T cells in alopecia areata. Sequencing used cDNA as its template, made by extracting RNA and reverse transcribing it. The protocol was immunoSEQ multiplex PCR, while the TCRdb copy is restricted to in-frame clones and leaves out a portion. The sample lists about 200,000 clones, approximately 53% seen once, with 4.9% in the top ten. Sequenced input: CD8+ T cells sorted from blood. All receptors come from a human donor in good health.

CDR3 sequence reads: CASSNRGETQYF. In nucleotides, the CDR3 is TGTGCCAGCAGCAACAGGGGGGAGACCCAGTACTTC. The rearrangement links TRBV7-9 to TRBJ2-5, with 8 bases that match TRBD1. Per the germline V gene, CDR1 is SEHNR and CDR2 is FQNEAQ (reference sequence). Losses at the gene ends were 5 bases for V and 5 bases for J; bases not matched to a gene: 1. The CDR3 runs 12 residues.

The V gene is TRBV19, the J gene TRBJ1-2; tentative D call: TRBD1 (5 bases). The CDR3 is 14 residues long. Between the trimmed V and J ends, which lost 5 bases and 7 bases, there was a span of 17 bases. Germline assignment: CDR1 LNHDA and CDR2 SQIVND (reference sequence). The CDR3 sequence is CASSPSLGTGGYTF. DNA of the CDR3: TGTGCCAGTAGTCCGAGCCTCGGGACTGGTGGCTACACCTTC.

The gene calls are TRBV11-2 and TRBJ2-7; 12 nucleotides match TRBD1. Germline V gives CDR1 SGHAT, CDR2 FQNNGV. The CDR3 is made up of 17 amino acids. V shed 5 bases and J 1 base; nucleotides not matched to a gene: 9. The DNA for the CDR3 is TGTGCCAGCAGCCTCGGGACAGGGGGCGGGTCGTCCTACGAGCAGTACTTC. Residues: CASSLGTGGGSSYEQYF.

The gene calls are TRBV11-2 and TRBJ1-1; D ambiguous. With 2 bases removed from V and 0 bases from J, the gap between germline ends came to 10 bases. CDR1 is SGHAT and CDR2 is FQNNGV in the germline V gene. CDR3 size: 15 residues. Written as DNA, the CDR3 is TGTGCCAGCAGCTTATTCAGTTTTATGAACACTGAAGCTTTCTTT. It yields the protein CASSLFSFMNTEAFF.

The genes are TRBV2 and TRBJ2-3; 11 positions match TRBD2. Germline CDR1 is SNHLY and CDR2 is FYNNEI. CDR3 length: 15 residues. V shed 7 bases and J 5 bases; nucleotides not matched to a gene: 8. CDR3 nucleotides: TGTGCCAGCAATGCCGGGACTAGCGGTATAGATACGCAGTATTTT. It yields the protein CASNAGTSGIDTQYF.

This chain uses TRBV11-2 with TRBJ2-7, with D possibly TRBD2 on 5 matching bases. The germline V and J ends were trimmed by 7 bases and 6 bases, with 25 bases remaining between them. Germline lookup yields CDR1 SGHAT and CDR2 FQNNGV. The CDR3 totals 16 residues. CDR3 coding DNA: TGTGCCAGCATTCGGTCCGGGTATCTCGGGATCCCCGAGCAGTACTTC. Encoded protein: CASIRSGYLGIPEQYF.

This clone turned up a few times. V usage is TRBV23-1 and J usage is TRBJ2-6, with D possibly being TRBD1 (5 bases). TRBV23-1 is assigned to the ORF class and has an uncertain function. The CDR3 has 18 amino acids. V was shortened by 1 base and J by 0 bases, with 13 bases between the two germline ends. The CDR3 reads CASSQCRVLPSGANVLTF. The CDR3 DNA sequence: TGCGCCAGCAGTCAATGCAGGGTCCTTCCCTCTGGGGCCAACGTCCTGACTTTC.

This clone has more than one count but fewer than ten. The genes are TRBV29-1 and TRBJ2-7, with a possible D match to TRBD2 (5 bases). The CDR3 covers 13 residues. V was trimmed by 0 bases and J by 2 bases, leaving 8 bases between them. Germline values: CDR1 SQVTM, CDR2 ANQGSEA. The CDR3 DNA is TGCAGCGTTGAAGATGAGAGGGCCTACGAGCAGTACTTC. Translated, it gives CSVEDERAYEQYF.

This clone was seen only a few times. The chain couples TRBV2 to TRBJ1-2, with a possible D match to TRBD1 (5 bases). Germline V gives CDR1 SNHLY, CDR2 FYNNEI. Trimming removed 7 bases at V and 4 bases at J, with 19 bases between. This CDR3 is built from 15 residues. CDR3 in amino acids: CASTDHRTLLYGYTF. DNA of the CDR3: TGTGCCAGCACTGACCACCGGACACTGCTCTATGGCTACACCTTC.

The chain recombines TRBV5-6 with TRBJ1-2; 8 nucleotides match TRBD1. CDR1 is SGHDT and CDR2 is YYEEEE in the germline V gene. J was trimmed by 6 bases and V by 2 bases; bases with no gene match: 9. This CDR3 has 15 residues. The chain's CDR3 is CASSFLTGEADGYTF. CDR3 DNA: TGTGCCAGCAGCTTCCTGACAGGGGAGGCGGATGGCTACACCTTC.

V gene TRBV5-1 combines with J gene TRBJ1-1; TRBD1 might be the D (6 bases). The CDR3 runs 15 residues. CDR1 is SGHRS, CDR2 YFSETQ, per germline. V shed 1 base and J shed 0 bases, with 10 bases lying between them. CDR3: CASSLSGQMNTEAFF. CDR3 bases: TGCGCCAGCAGCTTGTCCGGACAGATGAACACTGAAGCTTTCTTT. Using reference TRBV5-1 and TRBJ1-1 for the parts outside the CDR3, the full variable domain is KAGVTQTPRYLIKTRGQQVTLSCSPISGHRSVSWYQQTPGQGLQFLFEYFSETQRNKGNFPGRFSGRQFSNSRSEMNVSTLELGDSALYLCASSLSGQMNTEAFFGQGTRLTVV.

This clone has a handful of counts. The chain links TRBV10-3 to TRBJ2-1, with 9 positions matching TRBD2. Per the germline V gene, CDR1 is ENHRY and CDR2 is SYGVKD. The CDR3 runs 13 residues. V was clipped by 8 bases and J by 8 bases; unmatched bases: 7. The CDR3 region is CAIRSGGSDEQFF. The CDR3 coding sequence is TGTGCCATCCGGAGCGGGGGGTCGGATGAGCAGTTCTTC.

V gene TRBV29-1 combines with J gene TRBJ1-2; 7 bases fit TRBD1. Germline lookup yields CDR1 SQVTM and CDR2 ANQGSEA. The CDR3 is 14 residues long. V trimming: 4 bases; J trimming: 4 bases; junction bases outside the gene matches: 9. This CDR3 is CSVVDFGTAYGYTF. In nucleotides, the CDR3 is TGCAGCGTTGTGGATTTCGGGACAGCCTATGGCTACACCTTC.

The chain uses TRBV29-1 and TRBJ2-7; 8 bases are shared with TRBD1. V shed 1 base and J 0 bases; nucleotides not matched to a gene: 5. This CDR3 comprises 15 residues. Germline V gene sequence: CDR1 SQVTM, CDR2 ANQGSEA. The CDR3 DNA reads as TGCAGCGTTGAAGGCAGGGGGCTATACTCCTACGAGCAGTACTTC. This codes for CSVEGRGLYSYEQYF.

The genes are TRBV7-9 and TRBJ2-7; 7 bases are a match to TRBD1. The ends lost 2 bases at V and 0 bases at J; junction bases unmatched: 16. Germline assignment: CDR1 SEHNR and CDR2 FQNEAQ (reference sequence). This CDR3 is built from 19 residues. CDR3 in amino acids: CASSLKFIGQGDSSYEQYF. CDR3 nucleotide sequence: TGTGCCAGCAGCTTAAAGTTCATTGGCCAAGGGGACAGCTCCTACGAGCAGTACTTC.

The J gene is TRBJ1-1, the V gene TRBV2; 7 bases line up with TRBD1. The CDR3 consists of 17 residues. The J segment lost 2 bases and the V segment lost 6 bases, leaving 15 bases of the junction unmatched. From germline, CDR1 is SNHLY and CDR2 FYNNEI. CDR3 bases: TGTGCCAGCAGCAAGCTTTCCGGGACAGCTCTCAACACTGAAGCTTTCTTT. Amino acid sequence: CASSKLSGTALNTEAFF.

The chain couples TRBV5-1 to TRBJ2-3, with 14 bases matching TRBD2. The CDR3 is 16 residues long. From germline, CDR1 is SGHRS and CDR2 YFSETQ. V shed 4 bases, J shed 5 bases, and the junction held 6 bases outside the gene matches. The CDR3 coding sequence is TGCGCCAGCAGCCGGACGACTAGCGGGGGGGTAGATACGCAGTATTTT. Residues: CASSRTTSGGVDTQYF.

V is TRBV5-1 and J is TRBJ2-7, with a tentative D call TRBD1 (5 bases). Germline loops: CDR1 SGHRS, CDR2 YFSETQ. V gave up 0 bases and J gave up 3 bases, with 10 bases separating them. There are 14 residues in the CDR3. DNA for the CDR3: TGCGCCAGCAGCTTGGGGGATCAGGGCTACGAGCAGTACTTC. It codes for CASSLGDQGYEQYF.